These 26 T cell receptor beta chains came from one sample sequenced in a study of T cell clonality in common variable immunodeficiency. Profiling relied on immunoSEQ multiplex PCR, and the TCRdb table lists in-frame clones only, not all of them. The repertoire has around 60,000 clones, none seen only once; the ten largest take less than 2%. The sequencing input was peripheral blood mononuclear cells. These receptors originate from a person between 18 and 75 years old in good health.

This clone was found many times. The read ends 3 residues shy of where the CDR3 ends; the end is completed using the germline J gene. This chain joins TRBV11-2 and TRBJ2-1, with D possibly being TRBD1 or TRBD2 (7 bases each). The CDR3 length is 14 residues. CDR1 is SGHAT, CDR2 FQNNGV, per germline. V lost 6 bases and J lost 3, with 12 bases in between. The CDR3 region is CASSTGEGYNEQFF. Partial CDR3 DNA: TGTGCCAGCAGTACAGGGGAGGGCTACAATGAG. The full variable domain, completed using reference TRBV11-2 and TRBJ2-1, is EAGVAQSPRYKIIEKRQSVAFWCNPISGHATLYWYQQILGQGPKLLIQFQNNGVVDDSQLPKDRFSAERLKGVDSTLKIQPAKLEDSAVYLCASSTGEGYNEQFFGPGTRLTVL.

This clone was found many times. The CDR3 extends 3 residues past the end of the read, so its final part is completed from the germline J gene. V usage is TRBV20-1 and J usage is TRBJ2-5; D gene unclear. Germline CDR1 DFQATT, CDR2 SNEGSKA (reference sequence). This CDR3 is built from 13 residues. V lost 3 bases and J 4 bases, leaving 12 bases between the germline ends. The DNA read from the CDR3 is TGCAGTGCTAGGTTGGGCCAGATAGAGACC. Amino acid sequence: CSARLGQIET. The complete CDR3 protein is CSARLGQIETQYF.

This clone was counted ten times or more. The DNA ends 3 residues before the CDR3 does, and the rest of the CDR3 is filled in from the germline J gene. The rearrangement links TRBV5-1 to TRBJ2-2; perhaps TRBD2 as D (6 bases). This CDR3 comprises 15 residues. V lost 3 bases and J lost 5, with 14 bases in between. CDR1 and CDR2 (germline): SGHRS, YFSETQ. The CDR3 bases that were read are TGCGCCAGCAGCTGGGGGGATGGAGGGACCGGGGAG. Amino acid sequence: CASSWGDGGTGE. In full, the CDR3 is CASSWGDGGTGELFF.

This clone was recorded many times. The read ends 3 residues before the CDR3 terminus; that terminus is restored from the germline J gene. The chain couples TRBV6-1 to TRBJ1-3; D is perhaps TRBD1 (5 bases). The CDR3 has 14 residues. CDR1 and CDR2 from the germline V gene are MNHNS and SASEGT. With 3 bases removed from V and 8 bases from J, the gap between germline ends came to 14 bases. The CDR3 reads CASSDQGVGDTIYF. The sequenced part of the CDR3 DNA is TGTGCCAGCAGTGACCAAGGGGTTGGGGACACC.

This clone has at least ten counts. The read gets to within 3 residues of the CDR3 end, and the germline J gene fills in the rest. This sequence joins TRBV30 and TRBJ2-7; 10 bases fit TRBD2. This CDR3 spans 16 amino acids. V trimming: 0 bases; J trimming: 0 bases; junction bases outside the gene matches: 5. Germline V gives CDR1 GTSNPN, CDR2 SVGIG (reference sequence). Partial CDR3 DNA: TGTGCCTGGAGTGTATTGGCTAGCGGGAGCTCCTACGAG. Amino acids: CAWSVLASGSSYE. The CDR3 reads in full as CAWSVLASGSSYEQYF.

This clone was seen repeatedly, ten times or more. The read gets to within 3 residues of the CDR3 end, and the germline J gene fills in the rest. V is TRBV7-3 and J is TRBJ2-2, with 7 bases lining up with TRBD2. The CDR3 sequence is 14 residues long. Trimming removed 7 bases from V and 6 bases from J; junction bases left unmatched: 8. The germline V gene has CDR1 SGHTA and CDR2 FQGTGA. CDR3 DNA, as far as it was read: TGTGCCAGCACCCCCTCGGGGGGACCCGGGGAG. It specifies CASTPSGGPGE. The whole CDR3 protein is CASTPSGGPGELFF.

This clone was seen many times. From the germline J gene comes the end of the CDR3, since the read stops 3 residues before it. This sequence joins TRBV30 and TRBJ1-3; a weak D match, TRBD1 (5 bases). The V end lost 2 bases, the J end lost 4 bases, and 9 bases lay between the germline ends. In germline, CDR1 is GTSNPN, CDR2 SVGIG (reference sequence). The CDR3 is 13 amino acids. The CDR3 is CAWSPGGGNTIYF. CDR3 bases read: TGTGCCTGGAGTCCGGGGGGAGGAAACACC. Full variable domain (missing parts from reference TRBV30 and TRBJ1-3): SQTIHQWPATLVQPVGSPLSLECTVEGTSNPNLYWYRQAAGRGLQLLFYSVGIGQISSEVPQNLSASRPQDRQFILSSKKLLLSDSGFYLCAWSPGGGNTIYFGEGSWLTVV.

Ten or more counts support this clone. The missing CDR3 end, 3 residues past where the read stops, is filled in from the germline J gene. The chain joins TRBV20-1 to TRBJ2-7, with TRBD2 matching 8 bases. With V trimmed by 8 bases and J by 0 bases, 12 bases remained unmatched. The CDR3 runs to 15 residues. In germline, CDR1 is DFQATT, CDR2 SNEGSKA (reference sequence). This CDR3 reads CSTRSGLESSYEQYF. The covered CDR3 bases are TGCAGTACCCGCTCGGGACTAGAGAGCTCCTACGAG.

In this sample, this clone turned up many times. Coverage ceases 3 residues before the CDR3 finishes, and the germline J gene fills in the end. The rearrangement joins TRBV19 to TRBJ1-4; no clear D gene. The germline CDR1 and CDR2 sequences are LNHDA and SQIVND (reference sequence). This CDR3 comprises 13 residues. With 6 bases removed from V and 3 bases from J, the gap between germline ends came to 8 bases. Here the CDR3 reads CASRSGANEKLFF. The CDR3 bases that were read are TGTGCCAGTAGGTCCGGGGCTAATGAAAAA.

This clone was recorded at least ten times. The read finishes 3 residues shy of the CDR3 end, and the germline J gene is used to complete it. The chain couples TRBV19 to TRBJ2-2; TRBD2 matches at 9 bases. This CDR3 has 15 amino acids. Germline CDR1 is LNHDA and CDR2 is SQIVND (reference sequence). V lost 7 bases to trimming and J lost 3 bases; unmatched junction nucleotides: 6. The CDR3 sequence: CASNQGLAYTGELFF. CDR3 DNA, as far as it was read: TGTGCCAGTAATCAGGGACTAGCATACACCGGGGAG.

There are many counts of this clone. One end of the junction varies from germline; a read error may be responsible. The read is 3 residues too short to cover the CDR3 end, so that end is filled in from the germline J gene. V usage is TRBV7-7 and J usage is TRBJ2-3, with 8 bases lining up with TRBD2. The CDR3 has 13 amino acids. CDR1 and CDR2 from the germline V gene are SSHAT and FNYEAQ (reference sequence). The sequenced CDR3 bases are TGTGCTAGCAGCCCCGGGGGGGCGGATACG. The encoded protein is CASSPGGADT. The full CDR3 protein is CASSPGGADTQYF.

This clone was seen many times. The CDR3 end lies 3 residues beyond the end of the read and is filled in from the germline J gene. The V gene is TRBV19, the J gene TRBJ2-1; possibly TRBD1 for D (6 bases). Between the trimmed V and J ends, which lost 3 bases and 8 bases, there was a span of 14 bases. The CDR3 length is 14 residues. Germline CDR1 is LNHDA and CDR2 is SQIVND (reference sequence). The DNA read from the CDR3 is TGTGCCAGTAGTATGGCCAGGGGTATCGATGAG. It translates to CASSMARGIDE. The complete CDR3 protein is CASSMARGIDEQFF.

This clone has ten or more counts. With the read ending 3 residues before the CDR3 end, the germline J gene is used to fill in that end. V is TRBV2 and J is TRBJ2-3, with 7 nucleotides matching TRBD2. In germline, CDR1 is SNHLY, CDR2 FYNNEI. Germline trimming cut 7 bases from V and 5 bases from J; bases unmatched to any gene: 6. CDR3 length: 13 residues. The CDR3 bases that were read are TGTGCCAGCATGCGGGAGATCAGAGATACG. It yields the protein CASMREIRDT. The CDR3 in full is CASMREIRDTQYF.

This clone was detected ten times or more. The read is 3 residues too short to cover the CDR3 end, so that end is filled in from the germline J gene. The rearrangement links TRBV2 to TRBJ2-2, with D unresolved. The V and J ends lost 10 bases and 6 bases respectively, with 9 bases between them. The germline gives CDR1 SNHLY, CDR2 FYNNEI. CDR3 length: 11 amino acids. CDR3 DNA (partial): TGTGCCATCTCCCGGTCCGGGGAG. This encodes CAISRSGE. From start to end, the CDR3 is CAISRSGELFF.

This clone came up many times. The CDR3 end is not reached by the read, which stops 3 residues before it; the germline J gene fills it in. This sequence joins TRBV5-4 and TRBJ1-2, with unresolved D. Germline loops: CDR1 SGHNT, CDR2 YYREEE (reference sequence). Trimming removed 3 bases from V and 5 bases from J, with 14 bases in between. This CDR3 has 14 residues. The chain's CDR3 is CASSSRGSSYGYTF. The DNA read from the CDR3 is TGTGCCAGCAGCTCCAGAGGTTCGTCTTATGGC. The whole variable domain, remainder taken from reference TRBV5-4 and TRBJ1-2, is ETGVTQSPTHLIKTRGQQVTLRCSSQSGHNTVSWYQQALGQGPQFIFQYYREEENGRGNFPPRFSGLQFPNYSSELNVNALELDDSALYLCASSSRGSSYGYTFGSGTRLTVV.

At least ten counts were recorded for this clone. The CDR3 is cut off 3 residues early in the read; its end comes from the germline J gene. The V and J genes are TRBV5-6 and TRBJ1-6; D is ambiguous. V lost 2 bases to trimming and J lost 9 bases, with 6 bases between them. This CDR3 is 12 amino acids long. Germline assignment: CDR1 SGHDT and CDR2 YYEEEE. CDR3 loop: CASSFGFSPLHF. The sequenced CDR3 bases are TGTGCCAGCAGCTTCGGGTTTTCACCC.

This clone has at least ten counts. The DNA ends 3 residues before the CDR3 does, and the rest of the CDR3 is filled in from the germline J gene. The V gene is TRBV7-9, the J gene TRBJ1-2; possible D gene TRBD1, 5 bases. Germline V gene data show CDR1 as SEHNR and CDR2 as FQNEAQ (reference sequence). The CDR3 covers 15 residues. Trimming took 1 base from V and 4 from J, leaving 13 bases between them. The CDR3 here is CASSLVQGSSYGYTF. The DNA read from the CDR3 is TGTGCCAGCAGCTTAGTGCAGGGTTCTAGCTATGGC.

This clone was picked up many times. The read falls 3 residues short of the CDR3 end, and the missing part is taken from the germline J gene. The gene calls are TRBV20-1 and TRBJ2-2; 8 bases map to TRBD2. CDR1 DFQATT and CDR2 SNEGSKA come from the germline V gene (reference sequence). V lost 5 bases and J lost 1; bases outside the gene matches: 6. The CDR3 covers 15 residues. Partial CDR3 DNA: TGCAGTGCTGGTTTAGCGGGAATGAACACCGGGGAG. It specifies CSAGLAGMNTGE. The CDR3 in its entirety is CSAGLAGMNTGELFF.

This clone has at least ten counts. Incomplete CDR3 DNA: TGTGCCAGCAGCCAAGAACCACCCCGGGGGGGCACTGAA. This translates into CASSQEPPRGGTE. The whole CDR3 is CASSQEPPRGGTEAFF. This sequence joins TRBV14 and TRBJ1-1, with D maybe TRBD1 (5 bases). The observed sequence ends 3 residues before the CDR3 terminus, with the missing tail filled in from the germline J gene. In germline, CDR1 is SGHDN, CDR2 FVKESK. CDR3 size: 16 residues. The V gene lost 0 bases and the J gene lost 4 bases, with 15 bases spanning the gap.

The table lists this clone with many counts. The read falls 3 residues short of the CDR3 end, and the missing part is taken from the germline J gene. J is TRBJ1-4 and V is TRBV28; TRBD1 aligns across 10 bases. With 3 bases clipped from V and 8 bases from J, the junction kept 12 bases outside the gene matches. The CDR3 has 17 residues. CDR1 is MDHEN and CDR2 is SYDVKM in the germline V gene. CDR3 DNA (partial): TGTGCCAGCAGTTTTGGTTATTCGGGACAGGGGAGCGAAAAA. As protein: CASSFGYSGQGSEK. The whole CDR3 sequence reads CASSFGYSGQGSEKLFF.

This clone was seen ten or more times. The CDR3 sequence: CASSLALAGGELFF. The sequenced part of the CDR3 DNA is TGTGCCAGCAGCTTGGCCCTAGCGGGCGGGGAG. This chain connects TRBV5-4 to TRBJ2-2; 8 bases are shared with TRBD2. The read terminates 3 residues before the CDR3 end, so the remaining end is supplied by the germline J gene. The CDR3 spans 14 residues. J was trimmed by 7 bases and V by 0 bases; bases with no gene match: 2. Germline V gene lookup returns CDR1 SGHNT and CDR2 YYREEE (reference sequence).

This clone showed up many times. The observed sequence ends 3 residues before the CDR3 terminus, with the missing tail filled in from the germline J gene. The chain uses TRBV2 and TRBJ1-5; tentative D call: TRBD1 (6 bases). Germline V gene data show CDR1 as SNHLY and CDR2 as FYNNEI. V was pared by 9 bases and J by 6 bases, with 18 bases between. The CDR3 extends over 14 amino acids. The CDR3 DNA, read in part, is TGTGCCAGTGGGACGACCTCGACAGGTCAGCCC. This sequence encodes CASGTTSTGQP. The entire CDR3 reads CASGTTSTGQPQHF.

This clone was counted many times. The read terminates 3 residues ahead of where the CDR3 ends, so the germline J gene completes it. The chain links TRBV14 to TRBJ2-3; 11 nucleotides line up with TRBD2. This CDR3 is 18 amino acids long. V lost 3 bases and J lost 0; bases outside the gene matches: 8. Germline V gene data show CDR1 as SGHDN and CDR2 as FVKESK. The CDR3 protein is CASSQMTSGKPSTDTQYF. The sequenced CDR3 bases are TGTGCCAGCAGCCAGATGACTAGCGGGAAACCTAGCACAGATACG.

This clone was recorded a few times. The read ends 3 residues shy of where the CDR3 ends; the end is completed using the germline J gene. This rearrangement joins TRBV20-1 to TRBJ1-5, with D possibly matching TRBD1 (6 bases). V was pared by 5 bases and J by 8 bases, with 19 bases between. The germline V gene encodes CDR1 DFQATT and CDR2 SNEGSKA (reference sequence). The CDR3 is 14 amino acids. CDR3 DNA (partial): TGCAGTGCTGGGACATTTAAAGATTGGGAGCCC. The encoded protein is CSAGTFKDWEP. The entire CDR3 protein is CSAGTFKDWEPQHF.

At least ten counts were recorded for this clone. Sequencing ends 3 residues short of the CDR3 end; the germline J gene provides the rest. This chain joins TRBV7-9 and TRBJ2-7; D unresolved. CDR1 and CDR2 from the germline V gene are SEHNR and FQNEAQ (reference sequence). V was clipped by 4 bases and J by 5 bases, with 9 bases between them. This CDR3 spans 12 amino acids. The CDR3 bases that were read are TGTGCCAGCAGCTGGTACCAGGACGAG. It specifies CASSWYQDE. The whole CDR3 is CASSWYQDEQYF.

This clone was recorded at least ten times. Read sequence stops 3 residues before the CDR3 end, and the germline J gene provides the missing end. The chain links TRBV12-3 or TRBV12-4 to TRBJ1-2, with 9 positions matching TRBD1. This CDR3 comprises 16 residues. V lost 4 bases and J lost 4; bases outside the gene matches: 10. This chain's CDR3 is CASSSTGGRWSYGYTF. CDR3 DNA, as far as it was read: TGTGCCAGCAGTTCCACAGGGGGCCGATGGTCCTATGGC.